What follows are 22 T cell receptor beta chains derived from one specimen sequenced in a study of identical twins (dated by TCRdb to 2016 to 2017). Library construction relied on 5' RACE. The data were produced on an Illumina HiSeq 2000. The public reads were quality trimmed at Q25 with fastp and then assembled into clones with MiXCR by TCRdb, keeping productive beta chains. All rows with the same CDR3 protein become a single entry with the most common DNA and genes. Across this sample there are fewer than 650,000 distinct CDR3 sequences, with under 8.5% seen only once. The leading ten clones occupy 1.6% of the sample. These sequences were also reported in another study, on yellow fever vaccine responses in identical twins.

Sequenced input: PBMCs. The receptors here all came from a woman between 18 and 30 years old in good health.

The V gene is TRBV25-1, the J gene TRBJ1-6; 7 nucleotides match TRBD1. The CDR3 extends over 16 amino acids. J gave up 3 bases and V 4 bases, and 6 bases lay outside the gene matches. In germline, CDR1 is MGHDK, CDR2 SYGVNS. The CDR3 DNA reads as TGTGCCAGCAGTGGGACAGGAAAGGGCTATAATTCACCCCTCCACTTT. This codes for CASSGTGKGYNSPLHF.

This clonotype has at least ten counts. CDR3 coding DNA: TGTGCCAGCGAGGGAGGCGGGGAACAAGAGACCCAGTACTTC. This codes for CASEGGGEQETQYF. The chain carries TRBV7-4 and TRBJ2-5; D might be TRBD2 (6 bases). The germline V gene encodes CDR1 SGHVT and CDR2 SQSDAQ. Deletions cut 8 bases from V and 2 bases from J, with 15 bases between. The CDR3 length is 14 residues.

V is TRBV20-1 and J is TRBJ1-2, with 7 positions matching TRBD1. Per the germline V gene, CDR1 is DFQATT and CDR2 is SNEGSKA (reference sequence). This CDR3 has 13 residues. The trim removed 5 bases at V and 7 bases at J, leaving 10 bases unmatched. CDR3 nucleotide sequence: TGCAGTGCTGGATCCCAGGGGGGTAGTGGCTACACCTTC. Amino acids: CSAGSQGGSGYTF.

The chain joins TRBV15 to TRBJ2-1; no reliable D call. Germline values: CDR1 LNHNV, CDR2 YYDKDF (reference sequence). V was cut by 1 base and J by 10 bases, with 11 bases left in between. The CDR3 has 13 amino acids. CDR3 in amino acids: CATSRGYGEEQFF. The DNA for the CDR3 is TGTGCCACCAGCAGAGGGTATGGAGAAGAGCAGTTCTTC.

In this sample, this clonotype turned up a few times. In nucleotides, the CDR3 is TGTGCCAGCAGCCAAGATGACTCTGGAAACACCATATATTTT. Its translation is CASSQDDSGNTIYF. The rearrangement joins TRBV3-1 to TRBJ1-3; D is uncertain. The CDR3 runs to 14 residues. Per the germline V gene, CDR1 is LGHDT and CDR2 is YNNKEL (reference sequence). V dropped 0 bases and J dropped 0 bases, with 3 bases sitting between them.

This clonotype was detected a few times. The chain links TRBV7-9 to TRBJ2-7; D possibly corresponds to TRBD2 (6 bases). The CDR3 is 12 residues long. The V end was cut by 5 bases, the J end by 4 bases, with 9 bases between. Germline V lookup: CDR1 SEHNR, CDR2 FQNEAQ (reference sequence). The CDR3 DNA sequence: TGTGCCAGCAGCATGGGACTGTACGAGCAGTACGTC. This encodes CASSMGLYEQYV.

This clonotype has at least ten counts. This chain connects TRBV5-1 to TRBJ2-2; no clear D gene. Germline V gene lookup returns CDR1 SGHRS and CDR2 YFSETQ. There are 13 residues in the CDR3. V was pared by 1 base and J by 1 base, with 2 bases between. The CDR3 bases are TGCGCCAGCAGCTTGAAGAACACCGGGGAGCTGTTTTTT. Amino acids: CASSLKNTGELFF.

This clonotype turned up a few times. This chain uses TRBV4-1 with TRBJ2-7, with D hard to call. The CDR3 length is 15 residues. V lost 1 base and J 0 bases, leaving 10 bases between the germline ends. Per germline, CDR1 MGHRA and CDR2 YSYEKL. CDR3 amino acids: CASSQGFGPSYEQYF. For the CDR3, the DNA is TGCGCCAGCAGCCAAGGCTTCGGCCCCTCCTACGAGCAGTACTTC.

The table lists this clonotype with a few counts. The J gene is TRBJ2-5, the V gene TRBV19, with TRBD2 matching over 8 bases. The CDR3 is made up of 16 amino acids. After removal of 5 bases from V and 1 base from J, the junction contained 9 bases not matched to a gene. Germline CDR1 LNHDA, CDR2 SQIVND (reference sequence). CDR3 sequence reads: CASSPLAGGAQETQYF. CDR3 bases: TGTGCCAGTAGTCCTCTGGCGGGGGGCGCCCAAGAGACCCAGTACTTC.

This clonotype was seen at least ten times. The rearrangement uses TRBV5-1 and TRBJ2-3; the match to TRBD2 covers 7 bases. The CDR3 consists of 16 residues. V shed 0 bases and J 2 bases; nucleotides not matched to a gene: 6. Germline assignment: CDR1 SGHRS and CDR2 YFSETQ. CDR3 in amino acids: CASSLGLADFTDTQYF. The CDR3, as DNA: TGCGCCAGCAGCTTGGGACTAGCAGACTTCACAGATACGCAGTATTTT.

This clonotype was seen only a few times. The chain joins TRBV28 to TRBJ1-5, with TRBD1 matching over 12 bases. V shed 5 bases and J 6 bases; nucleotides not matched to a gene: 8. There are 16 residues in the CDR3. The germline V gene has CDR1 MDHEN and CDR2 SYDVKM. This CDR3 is CASSPEGQGAFQPQHF. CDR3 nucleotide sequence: TGTGCCAGCAGTCCGGAGGGACAGGGGGCTTTTCAGCCCCAGCATTTT.

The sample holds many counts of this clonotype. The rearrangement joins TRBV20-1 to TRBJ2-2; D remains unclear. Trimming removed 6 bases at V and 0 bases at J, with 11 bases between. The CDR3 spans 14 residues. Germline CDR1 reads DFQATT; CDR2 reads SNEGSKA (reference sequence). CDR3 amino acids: CSARRLSNTGELFF. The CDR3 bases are TGCAGTGCCAGGCGTCTTTCGAACACCGGGGAGCTGTTTTTT.

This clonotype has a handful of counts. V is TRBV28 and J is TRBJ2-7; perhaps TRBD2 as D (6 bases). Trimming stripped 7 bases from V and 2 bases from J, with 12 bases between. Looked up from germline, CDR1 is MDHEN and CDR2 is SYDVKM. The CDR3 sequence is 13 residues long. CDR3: CASTGLGAYEQYF. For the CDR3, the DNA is TGTGCCAGCACGGGACTGGGAGCCTACGAGCAGTACTTC.

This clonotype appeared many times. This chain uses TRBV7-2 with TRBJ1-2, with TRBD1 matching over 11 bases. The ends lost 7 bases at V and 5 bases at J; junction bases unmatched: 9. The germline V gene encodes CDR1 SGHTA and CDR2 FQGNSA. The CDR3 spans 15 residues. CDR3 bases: TGTGCCAGCATTTATCCGGACAGGGGGCATTATGGCTACACCTTC. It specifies CASIYPDRGHYGYTF.

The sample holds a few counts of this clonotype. The CDR3 coding sequence is TGTGCCACCAGTGGGGTAGACGCTGAAGCTTTCTTT. This encodes CATSGVDAEAFF. The V and J genes are TRBV24-1 and TRBJ1-1; D unclear. The CDR3 sequence is 12 residues long. Germline-derived CDR1 and CDR2 are KGHDR and SFDVKD. With 5 bases removed from V and 6 bases from J, the gap between germline ends came to 9 bases.

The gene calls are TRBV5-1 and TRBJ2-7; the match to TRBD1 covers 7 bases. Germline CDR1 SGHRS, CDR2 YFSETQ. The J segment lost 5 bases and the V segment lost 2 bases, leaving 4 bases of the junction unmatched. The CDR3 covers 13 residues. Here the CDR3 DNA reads TGCGCCAGCAGCTTTAGTACAGGGGACGAGCAGTACGTC. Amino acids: CASSFSTGDEQYV.

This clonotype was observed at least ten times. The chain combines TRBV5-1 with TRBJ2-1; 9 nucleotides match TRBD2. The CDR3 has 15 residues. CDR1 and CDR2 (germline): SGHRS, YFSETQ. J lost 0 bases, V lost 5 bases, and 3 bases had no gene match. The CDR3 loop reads CASSLAGDSYNEQFF. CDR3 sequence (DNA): TGCGCCAGCAGTTTAGCGGGGGACTCCTACAATGAGCAGTTCTTC.

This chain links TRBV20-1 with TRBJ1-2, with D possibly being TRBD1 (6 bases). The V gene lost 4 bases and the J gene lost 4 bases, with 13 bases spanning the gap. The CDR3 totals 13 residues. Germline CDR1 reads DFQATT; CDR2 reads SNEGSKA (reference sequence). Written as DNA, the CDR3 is TGCAGTGCTACGGAACAGGGAACCTATGGCTACACCTTC. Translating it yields CSATEQGTYGYTF.

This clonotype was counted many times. This CDR3 reads CAISDRKGFTEAFF. The CDR3, as DNA: TGTGCCATCAGTGATCGGAAGGGTTTCACTGAAGCTTTCTTT. The rearrangement uses TRBV10-3 and TRBJ1-1; D call uncertain. CDR1 and CDR2 (germline): ENHRY, SYGVKD. V was pared by 3 bases and J by 4 bases, with 12 bases between. This CDR3 spans 14 amino acids.

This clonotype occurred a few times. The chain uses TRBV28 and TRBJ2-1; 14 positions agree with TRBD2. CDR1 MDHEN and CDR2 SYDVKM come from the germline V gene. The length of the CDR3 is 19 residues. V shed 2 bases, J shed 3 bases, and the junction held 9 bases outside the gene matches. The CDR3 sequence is CASSLAGLAGGGLYNEQFF. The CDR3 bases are TGTGCCAGCAGTTTAGCAGGACTAGCGGGAGGTGGGCTCTACAATGAGCAGTTCTTC.

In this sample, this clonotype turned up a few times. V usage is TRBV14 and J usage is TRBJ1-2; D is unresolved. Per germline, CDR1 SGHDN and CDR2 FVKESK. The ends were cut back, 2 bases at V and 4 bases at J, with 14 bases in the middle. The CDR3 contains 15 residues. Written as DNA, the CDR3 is TGTGCCAGCAGCCAAATCGGAGTATTCGGCTATGGCTACACCTTC. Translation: CASSQIGVFGYGYTF.

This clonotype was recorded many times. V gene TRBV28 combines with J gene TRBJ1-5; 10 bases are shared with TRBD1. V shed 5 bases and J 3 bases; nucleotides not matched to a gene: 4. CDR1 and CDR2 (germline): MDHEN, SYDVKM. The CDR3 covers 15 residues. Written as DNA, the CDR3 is TGTGCCAGCAGTCGGGGACAGGGGATCAATCAGCCCCAGCATTTT. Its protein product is CASSRGQGINQPQHF.